This TCR beta chain stems from a study of blood T cell repertoires in COVID-19 (dated by TCRdb to 2018 to 2021). At the level of the whole study: Samples covering the acute and convalescent phases of COVID-19 were provided by collaborators in the United States, Italy and Spain. Samples were obtained from the ongoing ImmuneRACE study (first 160 participants) and from 950 to 1,500 subjects provided by 6 global collaborators. Where available, HLA class I and class II types were taken from metadata supplied by the sample provider and were not determined by assay-based typing. The repertoires were made available in a free public database intended to serve as a resource for research on the immune response to SARS-CoV-2. The dataset comprised deeply sampled blood TCRbeta repertoires from subjects exposed to, actively infected with, or recovered from COVID-19. The prospective study material was composed of cDNA or gDNA derived from T cells, B-cell-depleted T cells, or PBMCs. The sample metadata nearly always contained a de-identified subject ID, COVID-19 status, age in years and sex. Findings and caveats that apply to the study as a whole: Clinical and demographic metadata were provided uncurated, with the amount varying by source and participant.

TCRbeta CDR3 regions were amplified from genomic DNA by means of the immunoSEQ Assay, a bias-controlled multiplex PCR. The paper's processing steps were these. The number of nucleated cells in each sample was estimated by amplification of reference gene primers within the assay. To quantify the absolute abundance of each unique TCRbeta CDR3 rearrangement, sequence reads were collapsed and filtered. For each sample, productive Simpson clonality was calculated by taking the square root of Simpson's diversity index across productive rearrangements. TCRdb stores this immuneACCESS table with in-frame sequences only. Part of the clones is absent; in the studies checked, under half of the shortfall reflects unresolved V genes, and no reason is known for the rest. V and J calls and clone size are as listed in that table; D and trimming were resolved from the DNA. In all, the sample holds about 65,000 clones, and roughly 80% of those were seen once. The top ten clonotypes cover 35% to 45% of the sample.

The germline V gene (reference sequence) specifies LNHDA as CDR1 and SQIVND as CDR2. The germline ends are 14 bases apart after V is trimmed by 3 bases and J by 5 bases. The CDR3 covers 14 residues, taking in both the cysteine and the phenylalanine. Only the CDR3 DNA stays, 42 bases, in frame from base 1. Each collaborating institution followed its own protocols to collect whole blood in K2EDTA tubes. For TCRbeta analysis, collaborators shipped samples as frozen whole blood, isolated PBMCs, or DNA extracted from either of those sample types. Worth noting for this clone: It lacks a known antigen. No per-base quality is available; no much larger clone lies one base away.

The sample taken for sequencing was peripheral blood. The V gene is TRBV19 and the J gene is TRBJ2-7, and perhaps TRBD1 as D gene, on 7 matching bases. This receptor was obtained from a human donor in a cohort sampled during active COVID-19. The nucleotides read TGTGCCAGTAGTATCCCCGGAGGGGGCCACGAGCAGTACTTC. The encoded protein is CASSIPGGGHEQYF.